This T cell receptor beta chain was sequenced during a study of blood T cell repertoires in COVID-19. Background on the study: From T cells, B-cell-depleted T cells, or PBMCs came the material, which was cDNA or gDNA.

Enrolled during active infection, Seattle patients were then followed longitudinally. Per the original data handling: Estimation of nucleated cell counts was performed using reference gene primer amplification. Clones were read by immunoSEQ multiplex PCR, and TCRdb kept only the in-frame ones, dropping some. V and J calls and clone size are those listed in that table; D and trimming were worked out from the DNA. The repertoire includes fewer than 200,000 clones, 70% to 90% of them detected once, and 2% to 3% sits in the top ten. This receptor was taken from a woman older than 75 with COVID-19, enrolled during active disease. Sequencing was performed on peripheral blood.

This chain's CDR3 is CASSYVAGFVNIQYF. CDR3 DNA sequence: TGTGCCAGCAGTTACGTAGCAGGGTTCGTCAACATTCAGTACTTC. V gene TRBV6-2 or TRBV6-3 combines with J gene TRBJ2-4; perhaps TRBD1 as D (5 bases). Between the trimmed V and J ends, which lost 2 bases and 7 bases, there was a span of 15 bases. CDR1 is MNHEY, CDR2 SVGEGT, per germline. The CDR3 is made up of 15 amino acids.